This T cell receptor beta chain derives from a study of T cell responses to AZD1222 COVID-19 vaccine. Findings and caveats of the study: The study found Spike-specific TCR breadth and depth rose after two AZD1222 doses. Clonal diversity may have been underestimated in mostly white British donors. Repertoire sampling was restricted to post-peak T cell response timepoints.

Clones were read by immunoSEQ multiplex PCR, and TCRdb kept only the in-frame ones, dropping some. The sample has about 83,000 clones; roughly 90% are singletons. This clone was recorded a few times. The antigen is undetermined. This CDR3 has 11 residues. The germline V gene has CDR1 SGHNT and CDR2 YYREEE (reference sequence). Trimming left V 4 bases short and J 9 bases short, with 8 bases between. The source material was peripheral blood, sampled on day 0 of MenACWY control vaccination. This TCR came from an adult in good health. This rearrangement joins TRBV5-4 to TRBJ2-1; D is uncertain. The CDR3 DNA reads as TGTGCCAGCAGCGAGATCGGTGAGCAGTTCTTC. Its translation is CASSEIGEQFF.